This T cell receptor beta chain comes out of a study of blood T cell repertoires in COVID-19. Study summary: COVID-19 samples collected from the United States, Italy and Spain covered acute and convalescent phases. The analysed material was cDNA or gDNA that came from T cells, B-cell-depleted T cells, or PBMCs.

With 6 bases clipped from V and 7 bases from J, the junction kept 1 base outside the gene matches. This CDR3 has 12 residues. Germline CDR1 is SNHLY and CDR2 is FYNNEI. In the original processing: Researchers report that nucleated cell counts were estimated from reference gene primer amplification. Generated by immunoSEQ multiplex PCR, the TCRdb table keeps only in-frame clones and is missing some. The DNA was the basis for D and trimming; V, J and clone size are from that table. The sample consists of about 210,000 clones, about 89% of them appearing once. The J gene is TRBJ1-1, the V gene TRBV2; 11 nucleotides agree with TRBD1. Sequenced: peripheral blood. The receptor's source is a woman between 35 and 50 years old with acute or convalescent COVID-19. CDR3 residues: CASRGQGGEAFF. For the CDR3, the DNA is TGTGCCAGCAGGGGACAGGGGGGTGAAGCTTTCTTT.